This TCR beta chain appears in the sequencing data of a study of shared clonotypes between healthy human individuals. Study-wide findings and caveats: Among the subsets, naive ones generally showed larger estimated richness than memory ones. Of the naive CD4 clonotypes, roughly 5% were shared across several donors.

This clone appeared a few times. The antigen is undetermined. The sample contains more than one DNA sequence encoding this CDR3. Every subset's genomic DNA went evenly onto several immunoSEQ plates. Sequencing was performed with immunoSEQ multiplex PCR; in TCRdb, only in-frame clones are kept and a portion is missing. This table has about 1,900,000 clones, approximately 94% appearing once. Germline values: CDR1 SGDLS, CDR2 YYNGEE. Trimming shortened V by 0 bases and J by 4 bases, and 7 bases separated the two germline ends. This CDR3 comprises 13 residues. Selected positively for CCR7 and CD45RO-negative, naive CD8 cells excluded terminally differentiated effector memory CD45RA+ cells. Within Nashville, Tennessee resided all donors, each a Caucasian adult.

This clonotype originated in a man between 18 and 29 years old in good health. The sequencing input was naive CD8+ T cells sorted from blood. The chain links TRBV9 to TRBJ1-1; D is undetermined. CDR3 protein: CASSVGGSTEAFF. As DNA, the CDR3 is TGTGCCAGCAGCGTAGGAGGGTCCACTGAAGCTTTCTTT.